This note documents a single T cell receptor (beta chain) sequence. The germline V and J ends were trimmed by 0 bases and 5 bases, with 18 bases remaining between them. The CDR3 contains 17 residues. The germline V gene encodes CDR1 SGHDN and CDR2 FVKESK. All enrollees were about 18 to 89 years old and from about 25 US areas. Clones were read by immunoSEQ multiplex PCR, and TCRdb kept only the in-frame ones, dropping some. The sample records just over 80,000 clones, around 89% being singletons. This entry belongs to a study of blood T cell repertoires in COVID-19. On the study more broadly: The study drew acute and convalescent COVID-19 samples from the United States, Italy and Spain. Sources were T cells, B-cell-depleted T cells, or PBMCs; the material itself was cDNA or gDNA.

This receptor was obtained from a woman between 45 and 60 years old with acute COVID-19. The genes are TRBV14 and TRBJ2-3; D might be TRBD1 (5 bases). Sequencing was done on a sample of PBMCs or T cells enriched from blood (not recorded which). CDR3 nucleotide sequence: TGTGCCAGCAGCCAAGATGTATCAAGCTCAGGGCAAGATACGCAGTATTTT. Its translation: CASSQDVSSSGQDTQYF.